Listed below are T cell receptor beta chains from one sample, sequenced in a study of cytomegalovirus exposure and HLA in healthy donors. Repertoires were generated with immunoSEQ multiplex PCR, while TCRdb's copy carries only in-frame clones and drops some. This table has some 110,000 clones, around 82% appearing once. Sequencing was performed on PBMCs. These receptors were taken from a man between 40 and 49 years old in good health and CMV-seronegative. CDR3s include the opening cysteine and the closing phenylalanine or tryptophan. The order of the fields is J gene, D gene, V gene, clone size, CDR3 protein, CDR3 DNA. D genes are given only for firm matches. Clone size is given for some rows only: seen once, a few or many times, or a class if the clone is expanded.

>TRBJ2-3|TRBD2|TRBV6-5|-
CASSLSLAGGEDTQYF
TGTGCCAGCAGTTTGTCGCTAGCGGGGGGGGAAGATACGCAGTATTTT
>TRBJ1-5|-|TRBV27|-
CASSLDRVQPQHF
TGTGCCAGCAGTTTGGATCGGGTTCAGCCCCAGCATTTT
>TRBJ2-3|TRBD2|TRBV10-1|-
CASSERGGYPDTQYF
TGCGCCAGCAGTGAGCGGGGGGGCTACCCAGATACGCAGTATTTT
>TRBJ2-7|-|TRBV29-1|-
CSVADSQSYEQYF
TGCAGCGTTGCTGACAGCCAGTCCTACGAGCAGTACTTC
>TRBJ2-1|-|TRBV7-9|few
CASSPRTEGYNEQFF
TGTGCCAGCAGCCCAAGGACAGAAGGCTACAATGAGCAGTTCTTC
>TRBJ1-2|-|TRBV15|-
CATSRDGRGNYGYTF
TGTGCCACCAGCAGAGATGGAAGGGGTAACTATGGCTACACCTTC
>TRBJ2-7|-|TRBV2|-
CASSVDTYYEQYF
TGTGCCAGCAGTGTGGACACCTACTACGAGCAGTACTTC
>TRBJ2-7|-|TRBV7-9|-
CSSSLDPGRRYF
TGTTCCAGCAGCTTAGACCCAGGGCGGAGGTACTTC
>TRBJ2-5|TRBD1|TRBV11-1|-
CASSFEGAEQETQYF
TGTGCCAGCAGCTTCGAGGGGGCAGAGCAAGAGACCCAGTACTTC
>TRBJ2-7|-|TRBV7-2|-
CASSFSRTGIYEQYF
TGTGCCAGCAGCTTTTCCAGAACAGGGATCTACGAGCAGTACTTC
>TRBJ1-3|-|TRBV7-2|-
CASSRASGQGENTIYF
TGTGCCAGCAGCCGAGCGTCCGGGCAGGGTGAAAACACCATATATTTT
>TRBJ2-3|TRBD1|TRBV12-5|-
CASGLGQATDTQYF
TGTGCTAGTGGTTTAGGACAGGCCACAGATACGCAGTATTTT
>TRBJ2-2|-|TRBV4-1|-
CASSQVATGELFF
TGCGCCAGCAGCCAAGTCGCGACCGGGGAGCTGTTTTTT
>TRBJ1-5|-|TRBV19|-
CASIAPGARQPQHF
TGTGCCAGTATAGCCCCGGGAGCCAGACAGCCCCAGCATTTT
>TRBJ1-1|TRBD1|TRBV19|-
CASTMGRKQGAVNTEAFF
TGTGCCAGTACAATGGGTCGTAAACAGGGGGCGGTGAACACTGAAGCTTTCTTT
>TRBJ1-1|-|TRBV10-3|-
CAISESGAGAEAFF
TGTGCCATCAGTGAGTCCGGGGCAGGGGCTGAAGCTTTCTTT
>TRBJ2-5|TRBD2|TRBV19|-
CASASGLKETQYF
TGTGCCAGCGCATCGGGACTAAAAGAGACCCAGTACTTC
>TRBJ2-1|-|TRBV14|-
CASSQERGGTVYNEQFF
TGTGCCAGCAGCCAAGAAAGAGGAGGGACAGTCTACAATGAGCAGTTCTTC
>TRBJ2-1|-|TRBV2|-
CASSRQMSSYNEQFF
TGTGCCAGCAGTAGACAGATGAGCTCCTACAATGAGCAGTTCTTC
>TRBJ2-1|TRBD2|TRBV7-2|-
CASSLLRTSGVEFF
TGTGCCAGCAGCTTACTCCGGACTAGCGGGGTGGAGTTCTTC
>TRBJ1-3|-|TRBV5-8|-
CASRRAGGGNTIYF
TGTGCCAGCAGACGGGCCGGCGGGGGAAACACCATATATTTT
>TRBJ1-1|-|TRBV19|-
CASSIDRLMNTEAFF
TGTGCCAGTAGTATTGACAGACTCATGAACACTGAAGCTTTCTTT
>TRBJ1-3|-|TRBV9|-
CASSGDTRGNTIYF
TGTGCCAGCAGCGGGGACACGAGAGGAAACACCATATATTTT
>TRBJ1-6|-|TRBV5-1|once
CASSTQGYNSPLHF
TGCGCCAGCAGCACGCAGGGCTATAATTCACCCCTCCACTTT
>TRBJ2-2|TRBD1|TRBV27|few
CASSDRGLGGELFF
TGTGCCAGCAGCGACAGGGGGTTAGGCGGGGAGCTGTTTTTT
>TRBJ2-3|-|TRBV5-1|-
CASSFKQNTDTQYF
TGCGCCAGCAGCTTTAAACAGAACACAGATACGCAGTATTTT
>TRBJ2-7|TRBD2|TRBV7-2|-
CASSVTGGAERYF
TGTGCCAGCAGCGTAACGGGAGGAGCCGAGCGGTACTTC
>TRBJ1-5|-|TRBV7-8|once
CASSSLDSFGQPQHF
TGTGCCAGCAGCTCACTCGACAGCTTTGGTCAGCCCCAGCATTTT
>TRBJ2-7|-|TRBV27|few
CASSRADRTGSYEQYF
TGTGCCAGCTCCAGGGCGGACCGCACGGGCTCCTACGAGCAGTACTTC
>TRBJ2-5|-|TRBV15|-
CATSRGGSAETQYF
TGTGCCACCAGCAGAGGTGGTAGCGCAGAGACCCAGTACTTC
>TRBJ1-2|-|TRBV15|-
CATSRDATNYGYTF
TGTGCCACCAGCAGAGATGCGACTAACTATGGCTACACCTTC
>TRBJ2-1|-|TRBV6-1|-
CASSPRRQSNEQFF
TGTGCCAGCAGTCCACGTCGCCAGTCCAATGAGCAGTTCTTC
>TRBJ1-2|TRBD1|TRBV6-5|-
CASSSTGTGIDGYTF
TGTGCCAGCAGTTCGACCGGGACAGGGATTGATGGCTACACCTTC
>TRBJ2-1|-|TRBV11-2|-
CASSRRTARSYNEQFF
TGTGCCAGCAGCCGAAGGACAGCAAGGAGTTACAATGAGCAGTTCTTC
>TRBJ1-2|TRBD1|TRBV27|-
CASSGQGAGGYTF
TGTGCCAGCAGTGGTCAGGGGGCTGGAGGCTACACCTTC
>TRBJ2-3|-|TRBV5-6|once
CASALGDDTQYF
TGTGCCAGCGCCTTGGGAGATGATACGCAGTATTTT
>TRBJ1-4|-|TRBV7-9|few
CASSLLKASGGWDEKLFF
TGTGCCAGCAGCTTACTCAAGGCATCGGGGGGATGGGATGAAAAACTGTTTTTT